Shown below are 2 T cell receptor beta chains from a single sample sequenced in a study of naive and memory T cell subsets. General study findings and limits: Possibly reflecting memory cells re-expressing CD45RA, a few larger clonotypes occurred in naive repertoires, especially CD8.

No antigen is known for these receptors. The beta constant-region primer was an equimolar mix of two oligonucleotides covering TRBC1 and TRBC2. Ligated cDNA was amplified by four rounds of PCR with nested alpha and beta constant-region primers and SP2. MiXCR was run by TCRdb on the UMI-ligation and nested PCR reads, yielding one entry per CDR3 protein. The profile shows 120,000 to 150,000 distinct CDR3 sequences, approximately 21% of them singletons. The sample was naive CD8+ T cells from blood. The source of these receptors is a human donor in good health.

In this sample, this clonotype turned up a few times. The J gene is TRBJ2-5, the V gene TRBV20-1; 8 bases are shared with TRBD2. CDR3 length: 19 residues. CDR1 is DFQATT, CDR2 SNEGSKA, per germline (reference sequence). After removal of 2 bases from V and 0 bases from J, the junction contained 17 bases not matched to a gene. The CDR3: CSARRYENSASGHQETQYF. DNA for the CDR3: TGCAGTGCTAGACGTTACGAGAATAGTGCTAGCGGGCACCAAGAGACCCAGTACTTC.

This clonotype was counted between two and nine times. The rearrangement joins TRBV20-1 to TRBJ2-7; 12 nucleotides agree with TRBD2. This CDR3 comprises 14 residues. CDR1 is DFQATT and CDR2 is SNEGSKA in the germline V gene (reference sequence). Trimming cost V 3 bases and J 4 bases; bases outside gene matches: 4. The CDR3 coding sequence is TGCAGTGCTAGCCTAGCGGGAGGGGGTTACGAGCAGTACTTC. This encodes CSASLAGGGYEQYF.